This is a list of T cell receptor beta chains from one sample in a study of blood T cell repertoires in COVID-19. Repertoires were generated with immunoSEQ multiplex PCR, while TCRdb's copy carries only in-frame clones and drops some. The sample comprises approximately 110,000 clones, about 80% of which are singletons, and less than 8% rests with the top ten. Sequenced sample: peripheral blood. The source is a woman in her fifties or sixties with acute or convalescent COVID-19. CDR3s include the opening cysteine and the closing phenylalanine or tryptophan. D genes are given only for firm matches. The size entry is marked missing in some rows and otherwise reads once, few, many or a size class.

TRBV2,17,once,TRBJ2-2,-,TGTGCCAGCAGTGAGATTTTGGGTAGGGGGTACACCGGGGAGCTGTTTTTT,CASSEILGRGYTGELFF
TRBV19,16,-,TRBJ1-4,TRBD1,TGTGCCAGTCGGACAGGGCCAGGGGATCACTACGAAAAACTGTTTTTT,CASRTGPGDHYEKLFF
TRBV3-1/TRBV3-2,13,-,TRBJ1-1,-,TGTGCCAGCAGCCTTGGTCAGGACACTGAAGCTTTCTTT,CASSLGQDTEAFF
TRBV3-1/TRBV3-2,14,-,TRBJ1-1,-,TGTGCCAGCAGCCCCCACGCTGGGGGGACTGAAGCTTTCTTT,CASSPHAGGTEAFF
TRBV5-1,14,-,TRBJ2-2,TRBD2,TGCGCCAGCAGCTTCCGGGGGGGGGCCGGGGAGCTGTTTTTT,CASSFRGGAGELFF
TRBV15,15,-,TRBJ1-3,-,TGTGCCACCAGCAGAGACACAAACTCTGGAAACACCATATATTTT,CATSRDTNSGNTIYF
TRBV10-2,14,-,TRBJ1-1,-,TGCGCCAGCAGTGAGTCGGGGGGGGCGGCTGAAGCTTTCTTT,CASSESGGAAEAFF
TRBV6-4,17,-,TRBJ2-1,TRBD2,TGTGCCAGCAGTGACTCATTGACTAGCGGGGGGGCCGACGAGCAGTTCTTC,CASSDSLTSGGADEQFF
TRBV7-2,15,-,TRBJ1-2,TRBD1,TGTGCCAGCAGCGACGGACAGGGGGCATCTTATGGCTACACCTTC,CASSDGQGASYGYTF
TRBV14,12,-,TRBJ1-6,-,TGTGCCATCCTATTCGGGGATTCACCCCTCCACTTT,CAILFGDSPLHF
TRBV19,16,-,TRBJ2-7,TRBD1,TGTGCCAGTAGTACCTTAAAACGACAGGGGGCCTACGAGCAGTACTTC,CASSTLKRQGAYEQYF
TRBV5-6,13,-,TRBJ2-7,TRBD1,TGTGCCCCCCAGGGGGCAAGCTCCTACGAGCAGTACTTC,CAPQGASSYEQYF
TRBV7-9,15,-,TRBJ1-1,-,TGTGCCAGCAGCTTATATAGGGGTCCAAACACTGAAGCTTTCTTT,CASSLYRGPNTEAFF
TRBV7-8,15,-,TRBJ1-6,TRBD1,TGTGCCAGCAGCTTCCAGGGGGGCTCACGATCACCCCTCCACTTT,CASSFQGGSRSPLHF
TRBV2,14,-,TRBJ2-7,-,TGTGCCAGCACCGTAGACAGGATCAACGACGAGCAGTACTTC,CASTVDRINDEQYF
TRBV2,18,-,TRBJ2-7,TRBD2,TGTGCCAGCCTAAAAGGGGTAGCGGGGGCCTTACAACTATACGAGCAGTACTTC,CASLKGVAGALQLYEQYF
TRBV7-6,16,-,TRBJ1-1,-,TGTGCCAGCAGCGATAGTAGGGAAACAGGGAGCACTGAAGCTTTCTTT,CASSDSRETGSTEAFF